This record covers a single TCR beta chain. It has no known antigen specificity. It has no much larger one-base neighbor in the sample; base qualities were not kept. Library prep was done by the immunoSEQ multiplex PCR assay. In TCRdb, the immuneACCESS table is reduced to in-frame sequences with V and J assigned. These tables do not hold every clone; where another copy was compared, an unresolved V gene accounts for under half, and the others remain unexplained. Across this sample there are around 170,000 clones, with around 90% seen only once. Approximately 1.4% of the sample is taken by the ten largest. The CDR3, cysteine through phenylalanine, is 14 amino acids long. Only CDR3 DNA is held: 42 bases, read in frame from base 1. Sequences SGHDN (CDR1) and FVKESK (CDR2) are obtained from the germline V gene. Trimming costs V 4 bases and J 5 bases, and their ends lie 14 bases apart. The sample belongs to a study of control samples from healthy donors and cancer patients (dated by TCRdb to between 2020 and 2021).

This TCR was sampled from a woman between 45 and 65 years old in good health. The receptor chain draws on TRBV14 and TRBJ2-5; the D gene identity is not certain. Sample: blood. CDR3 reads: CASSLLRRMETQYF. The base sequence is TGTGCCAGCAGCCTCTTAAGGCGGATGGAGACCCAGTACTTC.